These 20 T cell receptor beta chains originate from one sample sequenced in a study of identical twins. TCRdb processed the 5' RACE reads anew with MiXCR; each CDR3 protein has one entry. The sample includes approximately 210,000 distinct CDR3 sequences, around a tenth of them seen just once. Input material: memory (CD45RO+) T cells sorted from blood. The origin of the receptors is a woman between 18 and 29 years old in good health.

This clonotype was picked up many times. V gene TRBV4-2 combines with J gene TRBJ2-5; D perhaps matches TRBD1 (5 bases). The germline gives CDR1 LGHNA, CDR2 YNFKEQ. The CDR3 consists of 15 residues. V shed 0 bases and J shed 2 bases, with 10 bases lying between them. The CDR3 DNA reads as TGTGCCAGCAGCCAAGATGGACAACGACAAGAGACCCAGTACTTC. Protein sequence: CASSQDGQRQETQYF.

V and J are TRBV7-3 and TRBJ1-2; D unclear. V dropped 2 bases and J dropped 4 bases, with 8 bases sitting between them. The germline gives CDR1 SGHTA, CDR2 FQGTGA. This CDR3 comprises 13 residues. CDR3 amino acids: CASSLLGSYGYTF. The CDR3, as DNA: TGTGCCAGCAGCTTACTGGGCTCCTATGGCTACACCTTC.

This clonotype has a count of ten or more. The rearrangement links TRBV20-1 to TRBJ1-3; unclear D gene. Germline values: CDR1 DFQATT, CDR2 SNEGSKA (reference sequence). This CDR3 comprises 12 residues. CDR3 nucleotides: TGCAAGACTGATACTAACGGAAACACCATATATTTT. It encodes CKTDTNGNTIYF.

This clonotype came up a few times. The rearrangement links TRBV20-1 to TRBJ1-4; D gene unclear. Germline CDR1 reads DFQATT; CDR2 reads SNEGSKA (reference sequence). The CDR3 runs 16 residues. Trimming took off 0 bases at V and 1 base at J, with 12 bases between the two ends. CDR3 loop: CSARDGRAGTNEKLFF. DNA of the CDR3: TGCAGTGCTAGAGATGGACGGGCTGGAACTAATGAAAAACTGTTTTTT.

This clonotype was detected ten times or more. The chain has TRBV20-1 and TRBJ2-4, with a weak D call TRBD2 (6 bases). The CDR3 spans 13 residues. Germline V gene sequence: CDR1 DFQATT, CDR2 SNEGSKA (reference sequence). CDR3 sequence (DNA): TGCAGCCTATCGGGGGACCCGGGGAACATTCAGTACTTC. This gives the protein CSLSGDPGNIQYF.

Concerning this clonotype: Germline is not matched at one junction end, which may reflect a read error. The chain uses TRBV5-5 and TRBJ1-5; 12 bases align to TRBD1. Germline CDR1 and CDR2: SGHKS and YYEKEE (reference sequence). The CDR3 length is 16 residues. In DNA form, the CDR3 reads TGTGCCAGCAGTTTGGGACAGGGGGCGTTGAATTTAGCCCAGCATTTT. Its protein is CASSLGQGALNLAQHF.

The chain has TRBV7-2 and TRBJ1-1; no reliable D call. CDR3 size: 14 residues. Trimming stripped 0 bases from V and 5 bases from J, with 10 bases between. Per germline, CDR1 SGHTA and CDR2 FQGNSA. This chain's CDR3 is CASSLALPETEAFF. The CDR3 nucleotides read TGTGCCAGCAGCTTAGCCCTACCTGAGACTGAAGCTTTCTTT.

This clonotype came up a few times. Here the CDR3 DNA reads TGCAGTGCTAGTCCCTCCCCCAATCGACAGGGGTACATTCAGCCCCAGCATTTT. This sequence encodes CSASPSPNRQGYIQPQHF. V usage is TRBV20-1 and J usage is TRBJ1-5; the match to TRBD1 covers 8 bases. The V gene's germline CDR1 is DFQATT and CDR2 SNEGSKA (reference sequence). With V trimmed by 3 bases and J by 6 bases, 19 bases remained unmatched. This CDR3 is built from 18 residues.

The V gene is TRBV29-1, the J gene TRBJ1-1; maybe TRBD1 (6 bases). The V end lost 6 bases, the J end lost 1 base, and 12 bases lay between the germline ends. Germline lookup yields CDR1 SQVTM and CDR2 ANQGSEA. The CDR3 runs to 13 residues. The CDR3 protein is CSVPLDRNTEAFF. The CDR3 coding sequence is TGCAGCGTGCCCTTGGACAGGAACACTGAAGCTTTCTTT. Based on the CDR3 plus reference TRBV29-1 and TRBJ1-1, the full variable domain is SAVISQKPSRDICQRGTSLTIQCQVDSQVTMMFWYRQQPGQSLTLIATANQGSEATYESGFVIDKFPISRPNLTFSTLTVSNMSPEDSSIYLCSVPLDRNTEAFFGQGTRLTVV.

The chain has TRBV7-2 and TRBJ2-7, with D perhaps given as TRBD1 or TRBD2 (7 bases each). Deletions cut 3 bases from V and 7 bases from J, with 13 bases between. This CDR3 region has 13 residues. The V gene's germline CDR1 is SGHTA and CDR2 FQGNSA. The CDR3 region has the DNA TGTGCCAGCAGCTTCCAGGGGGGAGGGGAGCAGTACTTC. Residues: CASSFQGGGEQYF. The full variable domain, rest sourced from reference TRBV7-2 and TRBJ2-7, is GAGVSQSPSNKVTEKGKDVELRCDPISGHTALYWYRQSLGQGLEFLIYFQGNSAPDKSGLPSDRFSAERTGGSVSTLTIQRTQQEDSAVYLCASSFQGGGEQYFGPGTRLTVT.

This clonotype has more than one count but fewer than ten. The CDR3 bases are TGCAGTGCTAGACTCACAGGGGAAGGAGCTTTCTTT. The encoded protein is CSARLTGEGAFF. This chain joins TRBV20-1 and TRBJ1-1; TRBD1 matches at 7 bases. CDR1 and CDR2 from the germline V gene are DFQATT and SNEGSKA (reference sequence). The ends lost 2 bases at V and 10 bases at J; junction bases unmatched: 7. CDR3 length: 12 amino acids.

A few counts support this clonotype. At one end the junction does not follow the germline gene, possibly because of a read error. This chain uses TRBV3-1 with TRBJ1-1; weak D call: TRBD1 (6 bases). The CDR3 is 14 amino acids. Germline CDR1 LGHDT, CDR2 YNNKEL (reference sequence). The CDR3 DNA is TGTGCCAGCAGCAAAGACACAGGGTCGGGTGAAGCTTTCTTT. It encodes CASSKDTGSGEAFF.

CDR3 in DNA: TGTGCCAGCAGCGTACTCCGGGACACTGAAGCTTTCTTT. This sequence encodes CASSVLRDTEAFF. The V call is TRBV11-3, the J call TRBJ1-1; D is unresolved. Trimming shortened V by 5 bases and J by 3 bases, and 10 bases separated the two germline ends. Germline-derived CDR1 and CDR2 are SGHNT and YENEEA. CDR3 length: 13 amino acids.

The CDR3 region has the DNA TGCAGTGCTCGCGGGACTAGCGGGAGTACAGAGACCCAGTACTTC. Amino acids: CSARGTSGSTETQYF. This rearrangement joins TRBV20-1 to TRBJ2-5; 14 nucleotides match TRBD2. The CDR3 consists of 15 residues. The germline gives CDR1 DFQATT, CDR2 SNEGSKA (reference sequence). With V trimmed by 5 bases and J by 4 bases, 6 bases remained unmatched.

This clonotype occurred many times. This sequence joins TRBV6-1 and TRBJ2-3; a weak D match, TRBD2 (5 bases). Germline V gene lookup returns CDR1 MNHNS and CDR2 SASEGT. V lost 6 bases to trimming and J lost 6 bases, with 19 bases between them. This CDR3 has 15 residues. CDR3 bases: TGTGCCAGCAGGCCTCAAGGGAGCGGTAAGGATACGCAGTATTTT. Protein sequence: CASRPQGSGKDTQYF.

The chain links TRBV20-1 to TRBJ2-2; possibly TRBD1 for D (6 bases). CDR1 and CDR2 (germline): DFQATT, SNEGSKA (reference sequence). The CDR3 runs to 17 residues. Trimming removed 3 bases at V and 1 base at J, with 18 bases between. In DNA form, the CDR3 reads TGCAGTGCTAGTCCCCGACCGGGACACGGGAACACCGGGGAGCTGTTTTTT. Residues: CSASPRPGHGNTGELFF.

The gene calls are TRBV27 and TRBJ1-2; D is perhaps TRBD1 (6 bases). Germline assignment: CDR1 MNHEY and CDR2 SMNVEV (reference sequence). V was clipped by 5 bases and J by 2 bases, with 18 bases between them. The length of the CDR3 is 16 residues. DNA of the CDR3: TGTGCCAGCAGTCAGGACAGCTACTCTGCGAACTATGGCTACACCTTC. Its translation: CASSQDSYSANYGYTF.

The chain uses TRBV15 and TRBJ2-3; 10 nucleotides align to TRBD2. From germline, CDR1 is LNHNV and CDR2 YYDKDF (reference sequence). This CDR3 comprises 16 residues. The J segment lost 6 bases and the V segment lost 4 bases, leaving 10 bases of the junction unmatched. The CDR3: CATSKGGSGGRDTQYF. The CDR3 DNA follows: TGTGCCACCAGCAAAGGGGGTAGCGGGGGGAGGGATACGCAGTATTTT.

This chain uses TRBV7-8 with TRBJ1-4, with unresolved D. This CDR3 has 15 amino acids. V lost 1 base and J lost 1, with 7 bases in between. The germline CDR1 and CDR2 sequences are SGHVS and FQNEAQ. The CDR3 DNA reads TGTGCCAGCAGCTTAGTGCGGGGAACTAATGAAAAACTGTTTTTT. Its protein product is CASSLVRGTNEKLFF.

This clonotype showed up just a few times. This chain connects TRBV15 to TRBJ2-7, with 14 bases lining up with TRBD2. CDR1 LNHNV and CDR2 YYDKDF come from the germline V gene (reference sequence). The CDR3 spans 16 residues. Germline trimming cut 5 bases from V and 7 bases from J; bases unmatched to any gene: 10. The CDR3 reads CATSARLAGGIGEQYF. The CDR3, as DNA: TGTGCCACCAGCGCACGACTAGCGGGAGGGATAGGGGAGCAGTACTTC.